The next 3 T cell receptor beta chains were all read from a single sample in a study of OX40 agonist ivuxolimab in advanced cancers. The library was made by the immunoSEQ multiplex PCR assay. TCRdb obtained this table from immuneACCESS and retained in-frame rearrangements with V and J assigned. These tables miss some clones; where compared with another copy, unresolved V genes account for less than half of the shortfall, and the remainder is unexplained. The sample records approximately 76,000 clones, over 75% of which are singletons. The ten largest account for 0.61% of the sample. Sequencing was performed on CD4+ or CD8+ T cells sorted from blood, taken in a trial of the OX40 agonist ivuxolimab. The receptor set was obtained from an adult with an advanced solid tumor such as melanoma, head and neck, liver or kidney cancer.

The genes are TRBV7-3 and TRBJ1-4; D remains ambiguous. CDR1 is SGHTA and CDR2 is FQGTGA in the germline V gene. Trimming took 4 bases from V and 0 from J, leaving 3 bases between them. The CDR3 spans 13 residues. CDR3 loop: CASSSATNEKLFF. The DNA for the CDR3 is TGTGCCAGCAGCTCCGCAACTAATGAAAAACTGTTTTTT. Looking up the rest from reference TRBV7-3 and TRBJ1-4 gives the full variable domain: GAGVSQTPSNKVTEKGKYVELRCDPISGHTALYWYRQSLGQGPEFLIYFQGTGAADDSGLPNDRFFAVRPEGSVSTLKIQRTERGDSAVYLCASSSATNEKLFFGSGTQLSVL.

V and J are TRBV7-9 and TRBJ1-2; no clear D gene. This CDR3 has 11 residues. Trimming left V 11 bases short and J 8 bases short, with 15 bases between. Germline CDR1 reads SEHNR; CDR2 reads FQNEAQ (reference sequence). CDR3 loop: CAVQRDLGYTF. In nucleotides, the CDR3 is TGTGCCGTGCAACGAGATCTCGGCTACACCTTC.

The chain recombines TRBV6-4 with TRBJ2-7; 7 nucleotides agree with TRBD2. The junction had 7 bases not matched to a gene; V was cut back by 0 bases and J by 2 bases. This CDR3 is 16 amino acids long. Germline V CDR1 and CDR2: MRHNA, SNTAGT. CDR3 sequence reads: CASSDSGGTTPYEQYF. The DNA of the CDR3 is TGTGCCAGCAGTGACTCGGGAGGGACTACTCCCTACGAGCAGTACTTC.